A selection of T cell receptor beta chains follows, all from one sample in a study of cytotoxic CD8 clonotypes in ibrutinib-treated CLL. Clones were sequenced by immunoSEQ multiplex PCR, and TCRdb holds only the in-frame ones, with some missing. This table holds around 330,000 clones, 67% found once. The starting material was PBMCs, obtained after 36 months of ibrutinib treatment. The receptors derive from a human donor with chronic lymphocytic leukemia. Each CDR3 is given with its conserved first and last residue. A D gene is named only where the DNA matches it firmly. The size of a clone is reported for some rows only, either as once, few or many, or as a class for expanded clones.

CDR3 protein: CASSFQFYNEQFF
CDR3 DNA: TGTGCCAGCAGCTTTCAGTTTTACAATGAGCAGTTCTTC
CDR3 length: 13
D gene: -
clone size: -
J gene: TRBJ2-1
V gene: TRBV5-6

CDR3 protein: CATSRETGGHSPLHF
CDR3 DNA: TGTGCCACCAGCAGAGAGACAGGGGGCCATTCACCCCTCCACTTT
CDR3 length: 15
D gene: TRBD1
clone size: -
J gene: TRBJ1-6
V gene: TRBV15

CDR3 protein: CASGEHRNSNYGYTF
CDR3 DNA: TGTGCCAGCGGTGAACACCGGAATTCTAACTATGGCTACACCTTC
CDR3 length: 15
D gene: -
clone size: -
J gene: TRBJ1-2
V gene: TRBV2

CDR3 protein: CASSQVAGGYEQYF
CDR3 DNA: TGCGCCAGCAGCCAAGTTGCGGGTGGATACGAGCAGTACTTC
CDR3 length: 14
D gene: -
clone size: few
J gene: TRBJ2-7
V gene: TRBV4-1

CDR3 protein: CASSWGGRSNEQFF
CDR3 DNA: TGTGCCAGCAGTTGGGGGGGCCGCTCCAATGAGCAGTTCTTC
CDR3 length: 14
D gene: -
clone size: -
J gene: TRBJ2-1
V gene: TRBV6-5

CDR3 protein: CASTALGIAGGRLYF
CDR3 DNA: TGTGCCAGCACGGCCCTTGGAATAGCGGGAGGGCGGTTGTATTTT
CDR3 length: 15
D gene: TRBD2
clone size: -
J gene: TRBJ2-3
V gene: TRBV28

CDR3 protein: CASSLSHIQYF
CDR3 DNA: TGTGCCAGCAGCTTAAGCCACATTCAGTACTTC
CDR3 length: 11
D gene: -
clone size: -
J gene: TRBJ2-4
V gene: TRBV7-2

CDR3 protein: CASSLQETQYF
CDR3 DNA: TGTGCCAGCAGTTTACAAGAGACCCAGTACTTC
CDR3 length: 11
D gene: -
clone size: few
J gene: TRBJ2-5
V gene: TRBV2

CDR3 protein: CASTLDRAETQYF
CDR3 DNA: TGTGCCAGCACCCTCGACAGGGCGGAGACCCAGTACTTC
CDR3 length: 13
D gene: TRBD1
clone size: -
J gene: TRBJ2-5
V gene: TRBV28

CDR3 protein: CASSPRNEQFF
CDR3 DNA: TGTGCCAGCTCACCCCGGAATGAGCAGTTCTTC
CDR3 length: 11
D gene: -
clone size: once
J gene: TRBJ2-1
V gene: TRBV18

CDR3 protein: CASSQGGIDEQYF
CDR3 DNA: TGCGCCAGCAGCCAAGGCGGGATCGACGAGCAGTACTTC
CDR3 length: 13
D gene: -
clone size: few
J gene: TRBJ2-7
V gene: TRBV4-1

CDR3 protein: CASSRPGLAYEQYF
CDR3 DNA: TGTGCCAGCAGTCGGCCGGGACTAGCTTACGAGCAGTACTTC
CDR3 length: 14
D gene: TRBD2
clone size: once
J gene: TRBJ2-7
V gene: TRBV10-2

CDR3 protein: CSVEGGESTDTQYF
CDR3 DNA: TGCAGCGTTGAGGGGGGGGAAAGCACAGATACGCAGTATTTT
CDR3 length: 14
D gene: TRBD2
clone size: -
J gene: TRBJ2-3
V gene: TRBV29-1

CDR3 protein: CSVASGLNTEAFF
CDR3 DNA: TGCAGCGTTGCGTCGGGACTGAACACTGAAGCTTTCTTT
CDR3 length: 13
D gene: -
clone size: -
J gene: TRBJ1-1
V gene: TRBV29-1

CDR3 protein: CASSQEQGATYEQYF
CDR3 DNA: TGCGCCAGCAGCCAAGAACAGGGGGCTACCTACGAGCAGTACTTC
CDR3 length: 15
D gene: TRBD1
clone size: few
J gene: TRBJ2-7
V gene: TRBV4-1

CDR3 protein: CASSFTLAGGPNTQYF
CDR3 DNA: TGTGCCAGCAGTTTCACCTTAGCGGGAGGGCCGAATACGCAGTATTTT
CDR3 length: 16
D gene: TRBD2
clone size: -
J gene: TRBJ2-3
V gene: TRBV11-3

CDR3 protein: CASRSQDVDF
CDR3 DNA: TGCGCCAGCAGGTCTCAGGACGTCGACTTC
CDR3 length: 10
D gene: -
clone size: -
J gene: TRBJ2-5
V gene: TRBV5-1

CDR3 protein: CAGGTSGYNEQFF
CDR3 DNA: TGTGCCGGCGGGACTAGCGGGTACAATGAGCAGTTCTTC
CDR3 length: 13
D gene: TRBD2
clone size: -
J gene: TRBJ2-1
V gene: TRBV28

CDR3 protein: CASSVTGLSNQPQHF
CDR3 DNA: TGTGCCAGCAGCGTCACAGGGCTTAGCAATCAGCCCCAGCATTTT
CDR3 length: 15
D gene: -
clone size: -
J gene: TRBJ1-5
V gene: TRBV7-8

CDR3 protein: CASSQGGGKVGKTQYF
CDR3 DNA: TGCGCCAGCAGCCAAGGCGGGGGAAAAGTCGGGAAGACCCAGTACTTC
CDR3 length: 16
D gene: TRBD2
clone size: few
J gene: TRBJ2-5
V gene: TRBV4-1

CDR3 protein: CASSPPVTNRAWVPYEQYF
CDR3 DNA: TGTGCCAGCTCACCACCAGTGACCAACAGGGCCTGGGTCCCATACGAGCAGTACTTC
CDR3 length: 19
D gene: -
clone size: -
J gene: TRBJ2-7
V gene: TRBV18

CDR3 protein: CASSHTGASIYEQFF
CDR3 DNA: TGTGCCAGCAGCCATACCGGGGCCTCAATATATGAGCAGTTCTTC
CDR3 length: 15
D gene: -
clone size: -
J gene: TRBJ2-1
V gene: TRBV9

CDR3 protein: CASSERAGTYNEQFF
CDR3 DNA: TGTGCCAGCAGCGAACGAGCGGGAACCTACAATGAGCAGTTCTTC
CDR3 length: 15
D gene: TRBD2
clone size: -
J gene: TRBJ2-1
V gene: TRBV7-2

CDR3 protein: CASSESRHYTEAFF
CDR3 DNA: TGCGCCAGCAGTGAGTCGAGGCACTACACTGAAGCTTTCTTT
CDR3 length: 14
D gene: -
clone size: -
J gene: TRBJ1-1
V gene: TRBV10-1

CDR3 protein: CASSQVIAGAAYNEQFF
CDR3 DNA: TGCGCCAGCAGCCAAGTTATAGCGGGGGCGGCCTACAATGAGCAGTTCTTC
CDR3 length: 17
D gene: TRBD2
clone size: -
J gene: TRBJ2-1
V gene: TRBV4-1

CDR3 protein: CATSWPRPPYGYTF
CDR3 DNA: TGTGCCACCAGCTGGCCTCGGCCCCCCTATGGCTACACCTTC
CDR3 length: 14
D gene: -
clone size: -
J gene: TRBJ1-2
V gene: TRBV15

CDR3 protein: CATSRGAGGRLDTQYF
CDR3 DNA: TGTGCCACCAGCAGAGGCGCGGGGGGGCGTCTAGATACGCAGTATTTT
CDR3 length: 16
D gene: TRBD2
clone size: -
J gene: TRBJ2-3
V gene: TRBV15